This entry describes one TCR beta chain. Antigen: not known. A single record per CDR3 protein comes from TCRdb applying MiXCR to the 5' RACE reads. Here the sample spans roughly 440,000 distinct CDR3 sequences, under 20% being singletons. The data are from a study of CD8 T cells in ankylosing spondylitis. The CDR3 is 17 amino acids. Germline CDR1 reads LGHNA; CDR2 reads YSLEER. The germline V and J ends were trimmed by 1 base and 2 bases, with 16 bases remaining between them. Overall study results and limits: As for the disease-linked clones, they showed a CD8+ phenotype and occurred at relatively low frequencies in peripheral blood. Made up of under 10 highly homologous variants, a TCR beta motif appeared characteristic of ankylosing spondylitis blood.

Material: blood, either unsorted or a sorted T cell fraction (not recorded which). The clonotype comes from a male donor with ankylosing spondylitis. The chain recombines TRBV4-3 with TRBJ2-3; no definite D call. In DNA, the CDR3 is TGCGCCAGCAGCCAAGCCACAAAGGATGTGAACACAGATACGCAGTATTTT. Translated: CASSQATKDVNTDTQYF.